These 20 T cell receptor beta chains were sequenced from one sample in a study of preoperative IRX-2 immunotherapy in early breast cancer. The treatment is: preoperative locoregional IRX-2 cytokine immunotherapy. Some clones are missing from TCRdb's copy, which holds only in-frame ones; the method was immunoSEQ multiplex PCR. The sample shows about 32,000 clones, roughly four fifths of them seen only once. Source: lymph node tissue, taken from a patient treated with IRX-2 immunotherapy. These receptors were obtained from a human donor with breast cancer.

The rearrangement links TRBV28 to TRBJ1-1; D is uncertain. CDR3 size: 19 residues. V lost 1 base to trimming and J lost 0 bases, with 21 bases between them. Germline V gene data show CDR1 as MDHEN and CDR2 as SYDVKM. CDR3: CASSLSGGTTSEVNTEAFF. CDR3 sequence (DNA): TGTGCCAGCAGTTTATCGGGCGGCACCACTTCGGAGGTGAACACTGAAGCTTTCTTT.

V and J are TRBV6-4 and TRBJ2-3; D possibly corresponds to TRBD2 (7 bases). The V end lost 5 bases, the J end lost 2 bases, and 14 bases lay between the germline ends. CDR3 length equals 15 residues. CDR1 is MRHNA, CDR2 SNTAGT, per germline. The CDR3 DNA sequence: TGTGCCAGCAGTCACCCCGGGGGGCTCACAGATACGCAGTATTTT. As protein: CASSHPGGLTDTQYF.

The chain combines TRBV11-1 with TRBJ2-2; a weak D match, TRBD2 (6 bases). The V gene's germline CDR1 is SGHAT and CDR2 FQDESV (reference sequence). V was shortened by 10 bases and J by 3 bases, with 15 bases between the two germline ends. The CDR3 contains 14 residues. CDR3 nucleotide sequence: TGTGCCATCAAACGGGACTTATACACCGGGGAGCTGTTTTTT. It translates to CAIKRDLYTGELFF.

The chain joins TRBV12-5 to TRBJ2-2; 8 bases match TRBD2. This CDR3 spans 15 amino acids. In germline, CDR1 is LGHNT, CDR2 FRNRAP. DNA of the CDR3: TGTGCCAGCACGAATTTAGCGGGAAACACCGGGGAGCTGTTTTTT. This sequence encodes CASTNLAGNTGELFF.

The chain joins TRBV14 to TRBJ2-5, with D tentatively TRBD2 (5 bases). Germline V gene sequence: CDR1 SGHDN, CDR2 FVKESK. The CDR3 is made up of 15 amino acids. The V and J ends lost 2 bases and 7 bases respectively, with 17 bases between them. The CDR3 coding sequence is TGTGCCAGCAGCCAATTCCCGGTGCGGGTAGGGACCCAGTACTTC. Translation: CASSQFPVRVGTQYF.

V gene TRBV6-8 combines with J gene TRBJ2-3; TRBD2 matches at 9 bases. The CDR3 consists of 17 residues. V shed 10 bases and J 5 bases; nucleotides not matched to a gene: 19. Germline V gene lookup returns CDR1 MNHGY and CDR2 SAAAGT. The CDR3: CAIRSSGVGYPRDTQYF. The DNA for the CDR3 is TGTGCCATCAGATCTAGCGGGGTTGGCTACCCTCGAGATACGCAGTATTTT.

The chain combines TRBV11-1 with TRBJ1-4; 9 bases agree with TRBD1. The CDR3 is 15 residues long. Germline lookup yields CDR1 SGHAT and CDR2 FQDESV (reference sequence). Germline trimming cut 5 bases from V and 8 bases from J; bases unmatched to any gene: 9. CDR3 residues: CASSQAGQGGEKLFF. Written as DNA, the CDR3 is TGTGCCAGCAGCCAAGCGGGACAGGGCGGCGAAAAACTGTTTTTT.

The chain combines TRBV10-2 with TRBJ2-3; no clear D. Trimming shortened V by 6 bases and J by 4 bases, and 17 bases separated the two germline ends. Germline CDR1 and CDR2: WSHSY and SAAADI. This CDR3 is 15 amino acids long. CDR3 region: CASSDGVLVPDTQYF. CDR3 bases: TGCGCCAGCAGCGATGGAGTACTGGTCCCAGATACGCAGTATTTT.

The chain employs TRBV2 and TRBJ1-5; 11 positions match TRBD1. V shed 6 bases, J shed 6 bases, and the junction held 7 bases outside the gene matches. The germline gives CDR1 SNHLY, CDR2 FYNNEI. This CDR3 contains 15 residues. The CDR3 sequence is CASRVGQGASQPQHF. CDR3 coding DNA: TGTGCCAGCAGGGTAGGACAGGGGGCAAGTCAGCCCCAGCATTTT.

The chain links TRBV18 to TRBJ1-2, with 10 positions matching TRBD1. This CDR3 region has 16 residues. Germline assignment: CDR1 KGHSH and CDR2 LQKENI. V gave up 3 bases and J gave up 2 bases; unmatched junction bases: 6. The CDR3 here is CASSPSGQGMNYGYTF. The CDR3 DNA reads TGTGCCAGCTCACCCTCGGGACAGGGGATGAACTATGGCTACACCTTC.

The chain couples TRBV19 to TRBJ2-7; 7 bases fit TRBD1. The CDR3 length is 13 residues. V shed 4 bases, J shed 7 bases, and the junction held 7 bases outside the gene matches. Looked up from germline, CDR1 is LNHDA and CDR2 is SQIVND (reference sequence). Here the CDR3 reads CASSNRDRGEQYF. CDR3 coding DNA: TGTGCCAGTAGTAACCGGGACAGAGGGGAGCAGTACTTC.

The chain joins TRBV28 to TRBJ2-2; 7 nucleotides match TRBD1. The germline CDR1 and CDR2 sequences are MDHEN and SYDVKM. The CDR3 covers 16 residues. Trimming cost V 8 bases and J 0 bases; bases outside gene matches: 9. The CDR3 spells CASRLWTGANTGELFF. DNA for the CDR3: TGTGCCAGCCGCCTTTGGACAGGAGCGAACACCGGGGAGCTGTTTTTT.

The chain recombines TRBV6-8 with TRBJ2-3; D is unresolved. The CDR3 is 14 amino acids. Germline V gene data show CDR1 as MNHGY and CDR2 as SAAAGT. Trimming took 5 bases from V and 2 from J, leaving 11 bases between them. In DNA form, the CDR3 reads TGTGCCAGCAGTGCTGAGGCCACCACAGATACGCAGTATTTT. Protein product: CASSAEATTDTQYF.

The gene calls are TRBV28 and TRBJ2-5; D assignment may be TRBD1 or TRBD2 (5 bases each). Germline V gene data show CDR1 as MDHEN and CDR2 as SYDVKM. Between the trimmed V and J ends, which lost 7 bases and 5 bases, there was a span of 17 bases. The CDR3 spans 14 residues. The CDR3 DNA follows: TGTGCCAGCACCCCCGCAGGGACGTTTGAGACCCAGTACTTC. Translation gives CASTPAGTFETQYF.

In this sample, this clone turned up once. J is TRBJ2-4 and V is TRBV4-1; 10 bases align to TRBD2. The CDR3 has 18 amino acids. V dropped 0 bases and J dropped 8; count of bases not matched to a gene: 13. CDR1 MGHRA and CDR2 YSYEKL come from the germline V gene. CDR3 sequence reads: CASSQEGASGRGWDIQYF. The CDR3 bases are TGCGCCAGCAGCCAAGAAGGTGCTAGCGGGAGAGGATGGGACATTCAGTACTTC.

V and J are TRBV12-2 and TRBJ2-1; the table's D call TRBD2 went unverified against the DNA. TRBV12-2 is given as a pseudogene. The CDR3 is 14 amino acids. This CDR3 reads CATTHLRAYNEQFF. CDR3 sequence (DNA): TGTGCCACCACTCACCTGAGGGCGTACAATGAGCAGTTCTTC.

The V call is TRBV5-1, the J call TRBJ1-1, with D unresolved. Trimming left V 0 bases short and J 3 bases short, with 9 bases between. Germline CDR1 and CDR2: SGHRS and YFSETQ. There are 14 residues in the CDR3. The CDR3 DNA reads TGCGCCAGCAGCTTGGGGCGGTGGGACACTGAAGCTTTCTTT. As protein: CASSLGRWDTEAFF.

The chain couples TRBV28 to TRBJ2-7; D is unresolved. V lost 1 base, J lost 3 bases, and 10 bases lay in between. The CDR3 runs to 14 residues. Looked up from germline, CDR1 is MDHEN and CDR2 is SYDVKM. The CDR3 is CASSLLVEGYEQYF. The CDR3 DNA reads as TGTGCCAGCAGTTTATTAGTTGAAGGCTACGAGCAGTACTTC.

This clone occurred once. The chain carries TRBV19 and TRBJ2-7; 8 bases are a match to TRBD2. V shed 1 base and J 1 base; nucleotides not matched to a gene: 9. Per the germline V gene, CDR1 is LNHDA and CDR2 is SQIVND (reference sequence). The CDR3 covers 17 residues. DNA for the CDR3: TGTGCCAGTAGTATAGGGCTACTAGCGGAACTATCCTACGAGCAGTACTTC. It codes for CASSIGLLAELSYEQYF.

The rearrangement joins TRBV6-8 to TRBJ2-2; tentatively, D is TRBD2 (6 bases). The length of the CDR3 is 14 residues. Germline values: CDR1 MNHGY, CDR2 SAAAGT. Deletions cut 5 bases from V and 3 bases from J, with 10 bases between. The chain's CDR3 is CASSLGSYTGELFF. CDR3 sequence (DNA): TGTGCCAGCAGTCTCGGGAGCTACACCGGGGAGCTGTTTTTT.